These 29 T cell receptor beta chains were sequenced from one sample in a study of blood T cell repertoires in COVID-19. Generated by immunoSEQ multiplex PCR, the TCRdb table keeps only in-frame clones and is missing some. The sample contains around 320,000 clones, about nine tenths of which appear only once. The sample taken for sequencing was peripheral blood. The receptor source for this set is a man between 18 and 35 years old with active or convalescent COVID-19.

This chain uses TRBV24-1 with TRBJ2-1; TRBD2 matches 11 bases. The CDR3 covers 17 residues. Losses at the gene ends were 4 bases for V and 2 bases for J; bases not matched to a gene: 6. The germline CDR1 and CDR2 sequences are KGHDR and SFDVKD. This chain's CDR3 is CATSEGGLAETYNEQFF. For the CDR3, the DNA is TGTGCCACCAGTGAGGGGGGACTAGCGGAAACCTACAATGAGCAGTTCTTC.

The CDR3 loop reads CASSLYGTSEQYF. For the CDR3, the DNA is TGTGCCAGCAGTTTATATGGGACTAGCGAGCAGTACTTC. The V gene is TRBV27, the J gene TRBJ2-7; TRBD2 aligns across 8 bases. Germline trimming cut 1 base from V and 6 bases from J; bases unmatched to any gene: 2. The CDR3 runs 13 residues. From germline, CDR1 is MNHEY and CDR2 SMNVEV (reference sequence).

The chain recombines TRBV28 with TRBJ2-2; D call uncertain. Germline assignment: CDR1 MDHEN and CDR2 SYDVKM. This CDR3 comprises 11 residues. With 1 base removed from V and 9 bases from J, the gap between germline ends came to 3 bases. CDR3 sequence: CASSLSWELFF. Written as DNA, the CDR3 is TGTGCCAGCAGTTTATCCTGGGAGCTGTTTTTT.

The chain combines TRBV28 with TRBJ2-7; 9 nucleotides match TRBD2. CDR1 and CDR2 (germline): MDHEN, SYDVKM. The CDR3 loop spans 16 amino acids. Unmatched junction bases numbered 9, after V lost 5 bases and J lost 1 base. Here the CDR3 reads CASSTPGLAMSYEQYF. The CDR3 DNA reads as TGTGCCAGCAGTACTCCCGGACTAGCGATGTCCTACGAGCAGTACTTC.

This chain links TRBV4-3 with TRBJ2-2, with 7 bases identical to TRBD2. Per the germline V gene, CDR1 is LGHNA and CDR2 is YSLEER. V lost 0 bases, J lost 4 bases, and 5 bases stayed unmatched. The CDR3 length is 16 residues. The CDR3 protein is CASSQDPSGPTGELFF. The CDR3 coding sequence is TGCGCCAGCAGCCAAGACCCTAGCGGACCCACCGGGGAGCTGTTTTTT.

The CDR3 bases are TGTGCCGGATATTTTCTAGTGTTCACTGAAGCTTTCTTT. It codes for CAGYFLVFTEAFF. V usage is TRBV6-5 and J usage is TRBJ1-1; D call uncertain. This CDR3 spans 13 amino acids. Trimming pared 11 bases from V and 4 bases from J, leaving 17 bases between. Per germline, CDR1 MNHEY and CDR2 SVGAGI.

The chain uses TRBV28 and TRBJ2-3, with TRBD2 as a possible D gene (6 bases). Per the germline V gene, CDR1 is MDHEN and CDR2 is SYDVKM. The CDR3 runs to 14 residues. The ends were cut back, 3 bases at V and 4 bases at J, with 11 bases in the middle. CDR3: CASSFPGSADTQYF. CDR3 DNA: TGTGCCAGCAGTTTCCCCGGGAGCGCAGATACGCAGTATTTT.

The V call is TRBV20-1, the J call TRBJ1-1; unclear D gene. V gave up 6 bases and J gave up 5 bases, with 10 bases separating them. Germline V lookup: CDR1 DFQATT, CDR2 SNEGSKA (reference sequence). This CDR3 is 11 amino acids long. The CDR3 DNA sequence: TGCAGTGCCGGGAGCGGGACTGAAGCTTTCTTT. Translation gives CSAGSGTEAFF.

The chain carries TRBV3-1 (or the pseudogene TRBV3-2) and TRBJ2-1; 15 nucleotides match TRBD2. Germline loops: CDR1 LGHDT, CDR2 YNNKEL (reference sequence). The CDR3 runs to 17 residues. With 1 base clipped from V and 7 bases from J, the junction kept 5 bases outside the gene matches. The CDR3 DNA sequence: TGTGCCAGCAGCCAAGGTACCGGGACTAGCGGGAGGAATGAGCAGTTCTTC. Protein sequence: CASSQGTGTSGRNEQFF.

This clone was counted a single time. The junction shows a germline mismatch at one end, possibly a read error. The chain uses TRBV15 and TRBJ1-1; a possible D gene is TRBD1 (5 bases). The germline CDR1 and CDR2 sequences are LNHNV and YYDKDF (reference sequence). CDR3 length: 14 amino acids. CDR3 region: CATSRDQSDTEAFF. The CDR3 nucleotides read TGTGCCACCAGCAGAGATCAGTCGGACACTGAGGCTTTCTTT.

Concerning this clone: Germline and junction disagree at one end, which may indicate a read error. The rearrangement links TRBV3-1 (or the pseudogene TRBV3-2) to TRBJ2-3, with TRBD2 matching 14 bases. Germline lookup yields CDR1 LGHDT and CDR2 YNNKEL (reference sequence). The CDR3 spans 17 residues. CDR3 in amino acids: CASSQPGTSGSKDTQYF. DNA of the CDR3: TGTGCCAGCAGCCAACCCGGGACTAGCGGGAGCAAAGATACGCAGTATTTT.

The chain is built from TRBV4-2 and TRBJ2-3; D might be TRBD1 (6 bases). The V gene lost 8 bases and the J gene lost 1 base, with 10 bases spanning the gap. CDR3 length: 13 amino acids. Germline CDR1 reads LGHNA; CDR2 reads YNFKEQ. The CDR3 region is CASLEGGTDTQYF. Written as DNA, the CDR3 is TGTGCCAGCTTAGAGGGGGGCACAGATACGCAGTATTTT.

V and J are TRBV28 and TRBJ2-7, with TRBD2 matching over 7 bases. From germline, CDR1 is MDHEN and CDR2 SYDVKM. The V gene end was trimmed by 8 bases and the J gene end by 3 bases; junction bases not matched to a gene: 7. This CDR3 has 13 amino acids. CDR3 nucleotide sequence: TGTGCCAGCGCCGTTCGGGGGGTCTACGAGCAGTACTTC. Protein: CASAVRGVYEQYF.

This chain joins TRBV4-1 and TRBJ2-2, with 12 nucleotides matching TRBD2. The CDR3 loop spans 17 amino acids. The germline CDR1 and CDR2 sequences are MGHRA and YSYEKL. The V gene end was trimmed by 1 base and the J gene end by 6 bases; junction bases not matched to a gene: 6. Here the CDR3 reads CASSQVTSGGRPGELFF. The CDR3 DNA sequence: TGCGCCAGCAGCCAAGTGACTAGCGGGGGCCGCCCCGGGGAGCTGTTTTTT.

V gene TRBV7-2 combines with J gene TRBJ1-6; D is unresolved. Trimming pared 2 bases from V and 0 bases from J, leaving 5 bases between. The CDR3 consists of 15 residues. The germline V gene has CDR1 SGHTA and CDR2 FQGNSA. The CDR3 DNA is TGTGCCAGCAGCTTACTAAACTCCTATAATTCACCCCTCCACTTT. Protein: CASSLLNSYNSPLHF.

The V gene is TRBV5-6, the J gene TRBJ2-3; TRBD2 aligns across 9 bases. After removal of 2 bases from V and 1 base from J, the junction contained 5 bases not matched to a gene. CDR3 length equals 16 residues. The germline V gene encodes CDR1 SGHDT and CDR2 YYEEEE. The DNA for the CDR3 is TGTGCCAGCAGCTTTTTGGCTAGCGGGGGCACAGATACGCAGTATTTT. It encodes CASSFLASGGTDTQYF. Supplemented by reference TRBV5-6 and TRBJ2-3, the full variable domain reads DAGVTQSPTHLIKTRGQQVTLRCSPKSGHDTVSWYQQALGQGPQFIFQYYEEEERQRGNFPDRFSGHQFPNYSSELNVNALLLGDSALYLCASSFLASGGTDTQYFGPGTRLTVL.

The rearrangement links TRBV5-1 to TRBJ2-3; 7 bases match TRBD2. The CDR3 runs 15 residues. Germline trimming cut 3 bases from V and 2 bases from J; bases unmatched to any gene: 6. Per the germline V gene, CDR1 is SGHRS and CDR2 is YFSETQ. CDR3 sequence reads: CASSSGGRFTDTQYF. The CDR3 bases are TGCGCCAGCAGCTCTGGCGGGAGATTCACAGATACGCAGTATTTT.

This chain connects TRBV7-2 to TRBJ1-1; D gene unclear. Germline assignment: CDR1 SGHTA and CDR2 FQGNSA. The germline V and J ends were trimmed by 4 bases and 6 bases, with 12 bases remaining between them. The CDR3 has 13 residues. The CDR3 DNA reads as TGTGCCAGCAGCTCTAGAGAGGAGGCTGAAGCTTTCTTT. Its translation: CASSSREEAEAFF.

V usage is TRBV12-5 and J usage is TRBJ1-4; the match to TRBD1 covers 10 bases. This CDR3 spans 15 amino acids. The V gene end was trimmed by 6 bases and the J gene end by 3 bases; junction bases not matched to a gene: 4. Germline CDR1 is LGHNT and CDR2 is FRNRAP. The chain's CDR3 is CASGDRGTSNEKLFF. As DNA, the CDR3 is TGTGCTAGTGGGGACAGGGGGACTTCTAATGAAAAACTGTTTTTT.

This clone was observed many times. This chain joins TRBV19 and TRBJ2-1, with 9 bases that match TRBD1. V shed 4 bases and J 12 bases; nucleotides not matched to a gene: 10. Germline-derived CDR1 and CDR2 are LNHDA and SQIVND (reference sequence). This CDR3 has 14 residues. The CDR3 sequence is CASSTLQGAVGQFF. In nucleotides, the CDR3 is TGTGCCAGTAGTACCCTACAGGGGGCGGTTGGGCAGTTCTTC.

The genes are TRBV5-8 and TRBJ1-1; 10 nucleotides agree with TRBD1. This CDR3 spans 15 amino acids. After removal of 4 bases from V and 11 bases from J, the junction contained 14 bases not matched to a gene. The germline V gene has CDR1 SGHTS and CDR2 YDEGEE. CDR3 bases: TGTGCCAGCAGCGGAACCGGGACAGGGGAAGTAGGGGCTTTCTTT. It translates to CASSGTGTGEVGAFF. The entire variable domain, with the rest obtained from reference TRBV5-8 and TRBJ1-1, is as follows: EAGVTQSPTHLIKTRGQQATLRCSPISGHTSVYWYQQALGLGLQFLLWYDEGEERNRGNFPPRFSGRQFPNYSSELNVNALELEDSALYLCASSGTGTGEVGAFFGQGTRLTVV.

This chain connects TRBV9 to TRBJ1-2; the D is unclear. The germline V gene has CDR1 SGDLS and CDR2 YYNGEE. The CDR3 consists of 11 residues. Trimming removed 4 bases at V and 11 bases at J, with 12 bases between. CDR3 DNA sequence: TGTGCCAGCAGCTCGAGCGGTCGTTACACCTTC. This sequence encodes CASSSSGRYTF. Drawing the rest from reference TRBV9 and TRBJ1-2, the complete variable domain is DSGVTQTPKHLITATGQRVTLRCSPRSGDLSVYWYQQSLDQGLQFLIQYYNGEERAKGNILERFSAQQFPDLHSELNLSSLELGDSALYFCASSSSGRYTFGSGTRLTVV.

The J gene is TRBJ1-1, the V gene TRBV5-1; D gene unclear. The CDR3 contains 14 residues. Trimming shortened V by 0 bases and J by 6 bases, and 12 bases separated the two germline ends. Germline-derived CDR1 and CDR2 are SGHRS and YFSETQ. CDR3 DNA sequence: TGCGCCAGCAGCTTGGGTATGGGGAGTGCTGAAGCTTTCTTT. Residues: CASSLGMGSAEAFF.

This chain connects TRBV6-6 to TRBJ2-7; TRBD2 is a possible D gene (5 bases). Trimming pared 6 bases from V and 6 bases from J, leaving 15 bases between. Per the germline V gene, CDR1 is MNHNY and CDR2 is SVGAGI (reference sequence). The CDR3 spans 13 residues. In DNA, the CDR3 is TGTGCCAGCAGCAACGGGAACTACGGCGAGCAGTACTTC. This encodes CASSNGNYGEQYF.

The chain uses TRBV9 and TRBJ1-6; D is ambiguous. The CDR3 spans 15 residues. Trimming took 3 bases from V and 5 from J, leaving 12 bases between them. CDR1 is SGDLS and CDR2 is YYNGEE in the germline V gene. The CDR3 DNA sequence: TGTGCCAGCAGCGCCCGATCGGAGAATAATTCACCCCTCCACTTT. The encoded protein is CASSARSENNSPLHF.

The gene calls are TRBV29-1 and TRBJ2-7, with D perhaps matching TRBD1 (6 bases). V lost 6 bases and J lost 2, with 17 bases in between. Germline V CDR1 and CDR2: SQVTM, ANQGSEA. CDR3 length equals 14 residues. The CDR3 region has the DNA TGCAGCGTGCTCCCACAGGGTGGCCCCTACGAGCAGTACTTC. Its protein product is CSVLPQGGPYEQYF.

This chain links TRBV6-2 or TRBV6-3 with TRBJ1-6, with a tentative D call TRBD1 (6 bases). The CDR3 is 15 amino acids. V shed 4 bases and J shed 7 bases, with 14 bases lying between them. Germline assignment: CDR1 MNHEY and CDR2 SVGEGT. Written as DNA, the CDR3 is TGTGCCAGCAGTTGGGACGGTCAGGGGAATTCACCCCTCCACTTT. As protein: CASSWDGQGNSPLHF.

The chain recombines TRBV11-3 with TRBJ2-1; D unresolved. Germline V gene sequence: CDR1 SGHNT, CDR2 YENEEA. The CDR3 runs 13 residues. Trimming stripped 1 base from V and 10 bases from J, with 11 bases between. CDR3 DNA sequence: TGTGCCAGCAGCTTAGGCCAGCGTCGGGAGCAGTTCTTC. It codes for CASSLGQRREQFF.

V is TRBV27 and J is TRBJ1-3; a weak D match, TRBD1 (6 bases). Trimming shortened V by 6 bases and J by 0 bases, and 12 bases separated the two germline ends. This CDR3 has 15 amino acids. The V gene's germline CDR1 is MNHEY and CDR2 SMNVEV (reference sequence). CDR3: CASSTMTGSGNTIYF. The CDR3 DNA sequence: TGTGCCAGCAGCACAATGACAGGCTCTGGAAACACCATATATTTT.